This entry concerns a single T cell receptor (beta chain). The antigen remains unidentified. These data come from a study of cytomegalovirus exposure and HLA in healthy donors. Across the study: An early data release held approximately 85 million unique TCRs from HLA-typed donors. General study points: Based on reports, TCR beta sequences accurately predicted HLA-A and HLA-B alleles for most subjects. Accounts indicate the classifier identified cytomegalovirus status with strong specificity and sensitivity. Most TCR sequences proved rare, with some public TCRs found in many donors.

The CDR3 consists of 15 residues. Germline V lookup: CDR1 SGHDT, CDR2 YYEEEE. With 60 Vbeta and 13 Jbeta primers, the PCR was carried out. Some clones are missing from TCRdb's copy, which holds only in-frame ones; the method was immunoSEQ multiplex PCR. The sample lists more than 85,000 clones, 73% seen once, with under 9.5% in the top ten. Sequencing was carried out using PBMCs. The receptor comes from a man aged 35 to 55 in good health and CMV-seronegative. The chain combines TRBV5-6 with TRBJ2-5; D uncertain. The better agreement between TRBJ2-7 and the DNA end casts doubt on the J call. The CDR3 DNA reads as TGTGCCAGCAGCTTGGACCCTATGTCCACCTACGAGCAGTACTTC. It codes for CASSLDPMSTYEQYF.